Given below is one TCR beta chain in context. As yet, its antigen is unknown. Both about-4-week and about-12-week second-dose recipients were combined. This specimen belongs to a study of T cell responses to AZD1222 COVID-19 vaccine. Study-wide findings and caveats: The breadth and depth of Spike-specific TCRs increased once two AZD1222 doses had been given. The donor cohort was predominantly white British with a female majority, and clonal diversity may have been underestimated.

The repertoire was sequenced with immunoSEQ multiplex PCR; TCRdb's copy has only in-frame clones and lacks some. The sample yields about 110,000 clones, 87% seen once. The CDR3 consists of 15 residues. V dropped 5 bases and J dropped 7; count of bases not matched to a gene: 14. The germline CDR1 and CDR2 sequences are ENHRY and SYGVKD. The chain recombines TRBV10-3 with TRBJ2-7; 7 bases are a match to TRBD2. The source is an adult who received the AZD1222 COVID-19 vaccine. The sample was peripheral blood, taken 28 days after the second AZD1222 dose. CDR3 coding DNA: TGTGCCATCAGTCCACAGCAGGGACTACTTTCGGAGCAGTACTTC. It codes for CAISPQQGLLSEQYF.